The rows below give T cell receptor beta chains drawn from one sample of a study of OX40 agonist ivuxolimab in advanced cancers. Only in-frame clones appear in the TCRdb table, and some are missing; sequencing was by immunoSEQ multiplex PCR. The sample contains about 47,000 clones, about nine tenths of which appear only once. Material: CD4+ or CD8+ T cells sorted from blood, obtained in a trial of the OX40 agonist ivuxolimab. The source is an adult with an advanced solid tumor such as melanoma, head and neck, liver or kidney cancer. The CDR3 runs from the conserved cysteine through the conserved F or W. Fields, in order: clone size, J gene, V gene, D gene, CDR3 DNA, CDR3 protein. The D gene is left open where the match is weak. Clone size appears in some rows only: once, few, many, or a class for an expanded clone.

few	TRBJ2-7	TRBV5-1	TRBD1	TGCGCCAGCAGCTACACAGGGGTAGCCTACGAGCAGTACTTC	CASSYTGVAYEQYF
.	TRBJ2-7	TRBV27	TRBD1	TGTGCCAGCAGTAGGACAGGGGATGGGGCCGACGAGCAGTACTTC	CASSRTGDGADEQYF
.	TRBJ2-3	TRBV7-2	TRBD1	TGTGCCAGCAGCCAATCGACAGGGTCTACGCAGTATTTT	CASSQSTGSTQYF
once	TRBJ2-2	TRBV7-7	.	TGTGCTAGCAGCCAGAGGGGGAACACCGGGGAGCTGTTTTTT	CASSQRGNTGELFF
.	TRBJ1-2	TRBV7-9	.	TGTGCCAGCAGCGGGGGGAGGGAGGCTGGCTACACCTTC	CASSGGREAGYTF
.	TRBJ1-3	TRBV13	.	TGTGCCAGCAGCTTCTGGGGAGCTGGAAACACCATATATTTT	CASSFWGAGNTIYF
.	TRBJ2-5	TRBV19	.	TGTGCCAGTAGTATGTGGGACGGAGAGACCCAGTACTTC	CASSMWDGETQYF
.	TRBJ2-2	TRBV7-9	.	TGTGCCAGCAGCTACCGGACAGAGTACACCGGGGAGCTGTTTTTT	CASSYRTEYTGELFF
.	TRBJ2-3	TRBV7-2	TRBD2	TGTGCCAGCAGCTTCTCCGGGGGGAGCACAGATACGCAGTATTTT	CASSFSGGSTDTQYF
.	TRBJ2-3	TRBV5-1	TRBD2	TGCGCCAGCAGCTTGGGTGCTAGCGGGGGGGCAGATACGCAGTATTTT	CASSLGASGGADTQYF
.	TRBJ2-7	TRBV27	TRBD2	TGTGCCAGCAGTGCGCTAGCGGGGGTCTCCTCCTACGAGCAGTACTTC	CASSALAGVSSYEQYF
few	TRBJ1-5	TRBV7-9	TRBD1	TGTGCCAGCAGCACAGGGGAGACAGTTTACAATCAGCCCCAGCATTTT	CASSTGETVYNQPQHF
.	TRBJ1-2	TRBV12-5	.	TGTGCTAGTGGTGAGGGGGGCGGCAGAGGAGTGAATGGCTACACCTTC	CASGEGGGRGVNGYTF
few	TRBJ2-7	TRBV5-6	.	TGTGCCAGCAATGACGGACAGAACTACGAGCAGTACTTC	CASNDGQNYEQYF
.	TRBJ2-5	TRBV7-3	.	TGTGCCAGCAGCCCAGGAACGCCGGGGTTCCAGTACTTC	CASSPGTPGFQYF
.	TRBJ1-1	TRBV29-1	.	TGCAGCGCCGACGGGAACATGAACACTGAAGCTTTCTTT	CSADGNMNTEAFF
.	TRBJ1-3	TRBV29-1	.	TGCAGCGTTGTGGGGACTAGCTCTGGAAACACCATATATTTT	CSVVGTSSGNTIYF
few	TRBJ1-5	TRBV19	TRBD1	TGTGCCAGTAGGGACAGGGGCCCTCAGCCCCAGCATTTT	CASRDRGPQPQHF
.	TRBJ2-1	TRBV6-5	.	TGTGCCAGCAGTTACTCCGCCGGGCTGGGGAATGAGCAGTTCTTC	CASSYSAGLGNEQFF
.	TRBJ2-5	TRBV9	TRBD2	TGTGCCAGCAGCGCGGGACTAGCGATGGGGGAGACCCAGTACTTC	CASSAGLAMGETQYF
.	TRBJ1-6	TRBV21-1	.	TGTGCCAGCAGCAAGGGGGCGTACCACACCGCAACTTATAATTCACCCCTCCACTTT	CASSKGAYHTATYNSPLHF
.	TRBJ2-2	TRBV4-2	.	TGTGCCAGCAGCCAAGCAGGCCTAAGGAACACCGGGGAGCTGTTTTTT	CASSQAGLRNTGELFF
.	TRBJ2-5	TRBV11-2	TRBD2	TGTGCCAGCAGCTTAGAAGGGAGGGGAATCGAGACCCAGTACTTC	CASSLEGRGIETQYF
.	TRBJ1-5	TRBV2	TRBD1	TGTGCCAGCAGTGAGGGCAGGGGGCCGAGTCAGCCCCAGCATTTT	CASSEGRGPSQPQHF
once	TRBJ2-7	TRBV13	TRBD1	TGTGCCAGCAGCTATTATGGGACAGCCTACGAGCAGTACTTC	CASSYYGTAYEQYF
.	TRBJ1-1	TRBV2	.	TGTGCCAGCAGGGAGACAGGCACTGAAGCTTTCTTT	CASRETGTEAFF
.	TRBJ1-2	TRBV2	.	TGTGCCAGCAGTGAGAGCTTAAACTATGGCTACACCTTC	CASSESLNYGYTF
.	TRBJ1-2	TRBV18	.	TGTGCCAGCTCACCAGACAGCTATGGCTACACCTTC	CASSPDSYGYTF
few	TRBJ1-1	TRBV19	TRBD1	TGTGCCAGTGGAGAACAGGGGGGCACTGAAGCTTTCTTT	CASGEQGGTEAFF
.	TRBJ2-5	TRBV9	.	TGTGCCAGCAGCGTAGGGGACCTGTACCAAGAGACCCAGTACTTC	CASSVGDLYQETQYF
.	TRBJ1-2	TRBV4-2	.	TGTGCCAGCAGCAGACGGGAGGGCCGAGGCTACACCTTC	CASSRREGRGYTF
.	TRBJ2-7	TRBV4-1	.	TGCGCCAGCAGCCATCGACCCGATTCCTACGAGCAGTACTTC	CASSHRPDSYEQYF
.	TRBJ2-7	TRBV10-2	.	TGCGCCAGCAGTGAACACGAGCAGTACTTC	CASSEHEQYF
.	TRBJ2-7	TRBV15	.	TGTGCCACCAGCCTGGGGACCTACGAGCAGTACTTC	CATSLGTYEQYF
.	TRBJ2-7	TRBV7-2	.	TGTGCCAGCAGCTTAGGGGCTGATTACTACGAGCAGTACTTC	CASSLGADYYEQYF
.	TRBJ2-5	TRBV9	.	TGTGCCAGCAGCGCCGGGACGGACGTTGAAGAGACCCAGTACTTC	CASSAGTDVEETQYF
many	TRBJ1-4	TRBV5-6	TRBD1	TGTGCCAGCACCTCCGGGTGGACAGGTGTGAATGAAAAACTGTTTTTT	CASTSGWTGVNEKLFF
.	TRBJ2-3	TRBV5-1	.	TGCGCCAGCAGCTGGCTAGGGGCAGGGGGCACAGATACGCAGTATTTT	CASSWLGAGGTDTQYF
.	TRBJ1-1	TRBV6-5	.	TGTGCCAGCAGTTATTCGTCGGGCCTGAACACTGAAGCTTTCTTT	CASSYSSGLNTEAFF
.	TRBJ2-7	TRBV27	.	TGTGCCAGCAGTTTTAGTTCCGTCTCCTACGAGCAGTACTTC	CASSFSSVSYEQYF
.	TRBJ1-5	TRBV12-5	.	TGTGCTAGTGCATTAGGACACCGTTATAGCAATCAGCCCCAGCATTTT	CASALGHRYSNQPQHF
.	TRBJ2-7	TRBV11-2	TRBD1	TGTGCCAGCAGCCTCACGGCAACAGGGGGCTTTTACGAGCAGTACTTC	CASSLTATGGFYEQYF
.	TRBJ1-4	TRBV7-8	TRBD1	TGTGCCAGCAGCTCCCCTGGACAGGGGAATGAAAAACTGTTTTTT	CASSSPGQGNEKLFF
.	TRBJ1-2	TRBV12-5	TRBD1	TGTGCTAGTGGACGTCCTACAGGGGCCCTCTATGGCTACACCTTC	CASGRPTGALYGYTF
.	TRBJ2-3	TRBV5-1	TRBD1	TGCGCCAGCAGCTTGAAGGGGGCCCCAGATACGCAGTATTTT	CASSLKGAPDTQYF
.	TRBJ2-3	TRBV6-5	TRBD2	TGTGCCAGCAGTTACTCGTCGGGGGGGTCTACAGATACGCAGTATTTT	CASSYSSGGSTDTQYF
.	TRBJ1-2	TRBV10-2	.	TGCGCCAGCAGGACAGATTCCTATGGCTACACCTTC	CASRTDSYGYTF
.	TRBJ1-5	TRBV6-6	TRBD1	TGTGCCAGCAGCCCCGACAGGGGGCTTTGGCAGCCCCAGCATTTT	CASSPDRGLWQPQHF
.	TRBJ2-7	TRBV19	.	TGTGCCAGTAATAGTTATATGGGCGACGAGCAGTACTTC	CASNSYMGDEQYF
few	TRBJ2-1	TRBV6-1	.	TGTGCCAGCAGTGAACCGGACGGTTACAATGAGCAGTTCTTC	CASSEPDGYNEQFF
once	TRBJ2-5	TRBV4-3	.	TGCGCCAGCAGCCAAGGGCGGGGAACGGGGGAGACCCAGTACTTC	CASSQGRGTGETQYF
.	TRBJ2-7	TRBV6-6	TRBD1	TGTGCCAGCAGTTACACGGGACAGGGGTTCGACGAGCAGTACTTC	CASSYTGQGFDEQYF
few	TRBJ1-5	TRBV15	.	TGTGCCACCAGCAGACCCGGCAATCAGCCCCAGCATTTT	CATSRPGNQPQHF
.	TRBJ2-7	TRBV7-9	TRBD2	TGTGCCAGCAGCCGGGTAAGGGGGACTAGCGTTCACTACGAGCAGTACTTC	CASSRVRGTSVHYEQYF
once	TRBJ2-7	TRBV7-9	.	TGTGCCAGCAGCTTCACAGGCCGCCCCTACGAGCAGTACTTC	CASSFTGRPYEQYF
.	TRBJ2-7	TRBV6-5	TRBD1	TGTGCCAGCAGTTTGTTCCAGGGGGCTGACGAGCAGTACTTC	CASSLFQGADEQYF
few	TRBJ2-3	TRBV6-4	.	TGTGCCAGCAGTGACTCGGGGGGCACAGATACGCAGTATTTT	CASSDSGGTDTQYF
once	TRBJ2-1	TRBV30	TRBD2	TGTGCCTGGAAGGGACTAGCGCTCTACAATGAGCAGTTCTTC	CAWKGLALYNEQFF
.	TRBJ1-2	TRBV7-9	.	TGTGCCAGCAGCTTAGCGCTAGGGTATGGCTACACCTTC	CASSLALGYGYTF
.	TRBJ2-5	TRBV6-1	TRBD2	TGTGCCAGCAGTGAGGGGGAGGGTAGCGGGGGCTACCGAGAGACCCAGTACTTC	CASSEGEGSGGYRETQYF